This TCR beta chain is drawn from a study of blood T cell repertoires in COVID-19. Across the whole study: COVID-19 samples collected from the United States, Italy and Spain covered acute and convalescent phases.

Trimming removed 7 bases from V and 0 bases from J, with 7 bases in between. The CDR3 is made up of 13 amino acids. Study processing details: Nucleated cell number was recorded as an estimate derived from reference gene primer amplification. Profiling relied on immunoSEQ multiplex PCR, and the TCRdb table lists in-frame clones only, not all of them. Clonal size and the V and J genes are those of that table, whereas D and trimming came from the DNA. This sample has approximately 220,000 clones, with roughly 91% found just once. Participants were aged roughly 18 to 100 years from roughly 25 US areas. Membership in each cohort depended on participant-reported clinical history.

Sequencing was performed on PBMCs or T cells enriched from blood (not recorded which). The chain has TRBV12-3 or TRBV12-4 and TRBJ1-5; no reliable D call. This receptor was identified in a woman aged 25 to 39 with acute COVID-19. The CDR3 loop reads CASTVNSNQPQHF. The CDR3 nucleotides are TGTGCCAGCACCGTTAATAGCAATCAGCCCCAGCATTTT.